Sequencing of this T cell receptor beta chain was carried out in a study of cytomegalovirus exposure and HLA in healthy donors. The V end was cut by 0 bases, the J end by 0 bases, with 7 bases between. From germline, CDR1 is WNHNN and CDR2 SYGVQD (reference sequence). The CDR3 contains 15 residues. In the PCR, 60 Vbeta and 13 Jbeta primers were used. Only in-frame clones appear in the TCRdb table, and some are missing; sequencing was by immunoSEQ multiplex PCR. Among 200,000 or so clones listed, about 79% were seen once. V gene TRBV10-1 combines with J gene TRBJ2-3; TRBD1 might be the D (6 bases). The sequence was collected from a boy younger than 10 in good health and CMV-seronegative. Sequenced input: PBMCs. CDR3 in amino acids: CASSESDSSTDTQYF. In nucleotides, the CDR3 is TGCGCCAGCAGTGAGTCGGACAGTAGCACAGATACGCAGTATTTT.